The 32 T cell receptor beta chains given below trace back to one sample, sequenced in a study of control samples from healthy donors and cancer patients. Clones were sequenced by immunoSEQ multiplex PCR, and TCRdb holds only the in-frame ones, with some missing. The sample has around 50,000 clones, 65% to 90% seen once. Input material: PBMCs. The source is a woman aged 45-65 years with lung cancer.

J is TRBJ1-1 and V is TRBV5-4; D is undetermined. Germline V lookup: CDR1 SGHNT, CDR2 YYREEE (reference sequence). The V end was cut by 2 bases, the J end by 4 bases, with 12 bases between. The CDR3 has 14 residues. CDR3 coding DNA: TGTGCCAGCAGCTTTGCTGGGGTTGGCACTGAAGCTTTCTTT. It translates to CASSFAGVGTEAFF.

J is TRBJ2-5 and V is TRBV6-2 or TRBV6-3, with D unresolved. V was clipped by 2 bases and J by 7 bases, with 23 bases between them. Germline V gene lookup returns CDR1 MNHEY and CDR2 SVGEGT. The CDR3 spans 17 residues. For the CDR3, the DNA is TGTGCCAGCAGTTACACCAAGGAAGCAGTTATCACCCCGACCCAGTACTTC. Its protein is CASSYTKEAVITPTQYF.

The CDR3 spells CASSSGQVLEAFF. The CDR3 DNA follows: TGTGCCAGCAGCTCCGGACAGGTACTTGAAGCTTTCTTT. This chain uses TRBV5-5 with TRBJ1-1; TRBD1 aligns across 7 bases. Germline V gives CDR1 SGHKS, CDR2 YYEKEE (reference sequence). CDR3 size: 13 residues. J gave up 7 bases and V 3 bases, and 6 bases lay outside the gene matches.

This chain joins TRBV2 and TRBJ2-4; either TRBD1 or TRBD2 may supply D (5 bases each). V lost 3 bases to trimming and J lost 3 bases, with 6 bases between them. The germline CDR1 and CDR2 sequences are SNHLY and FYNNEI. The CDR3 contains 13 residues. This CDR3 reads CASSDGGKNIQYF. The DNA of the CDR3 is TGTGCCAGCAGTGATGGGGGCAAAAACATTCAGTACTTC.

The chain couples TRBV19 to TRBJ1-2; D remains ambiguous. Germline values: CDR1 LNHDA, CDR2 SQIVND (reference sequence). This CDR3 has 12 residues. The germline V and J ends were trimmed by 5 bases and 2 bases, with 6 bases remaining between them. The CDR3 DNA reads TGTGCCAGTAGTTACCAGAACTATGGCTACACCTTC. Protein: CASSYQNYGYTF.

In its sample, this clone was seen a few times. V gene TRBV24-1 combines with J gene TRBJ2-1; 8 nucleotides line up with TRBD2. Losses at the gene ends were 4 bases for V and 6 bases for J; bases not matched to a gene: 10. The germline CDR1 and CDR2 sequences are KGHDR and SFDVKD. This CDR3 has 16 amino acids. CDR3 protein: CATSDPTSGDLNEQFF. Written as DNA, the CDR3 is TGTGCCACCAGTGACCCTACTAGCGGTGACCTCAATGAGCAGTTCTTC.

On this clone: Different DNA sequences within this sample yield the same CDR3. This chain connects TRBV6-6 to TRBJ1-1, with D possibly being TRBD1 (6 bases). Trimming took 0 bases from V and 4 from J, leaving 6 bases between them. Germline values: CDR1 MNHNY, CDR2 SVGAGI (reference sequence). This CDR3 is built from 13 residues. The CDR3 here is CASSYSGGTEAFF. The CDR3 coding sequence is TGTGCCAGCAGTTACTCAGGGGGCACTGAAGCTTTCTTT.

The J gene is TRBJ1-2, the V gene TRBV19; 7 positions match TRBD1. The CDR3 consists of 14 residues. Germline V gene lookup returns CDR1 LNHDA and CDR2 SQIVND (reference sequence). Trimming cost V 0 bases and J 5 bases; bases outside gene matches: 3. The CDR3 is CASSIEGTAYGYTF. Written as DNA, the CDR3 is TGTGCCAGTAGTATAGAAGGGACAGCTTATGGCTACACCTTC.

The chain recombines TRBV19 with TRBJ1-5, with D unresolved. The CDR3 loop spans 12 amino acids. V lost 6 bases to trimming and J lost 2 bases, with 5 bases between them. Germline values: CDR1 LNHDA, CDR2 SQIVND (reference sequence). The CDR3 region has the DNA TGTGCCAGTAGAGAAGGCAATCAGCCCCAGCATTTT. Translated: CASREGNQPQHF.

This rearrangement joins TRBV4-3 to TRBJ1-4; 7 bases fit TRBD1. The CDR3 has 15 residues. CDR1 and CDR2 (germline): LGHNA, YSLEER. Trimming removed 4 bases from V and 2 bases from J; junction bases left unmatched: 4. The CDR3 sequence: CASSLTGVTNEKLFF. DNA of the CDR3: TGCGCCAGCAGCCTCACAGGGGTGACTAATGAAAAACTGTTTTTT.

The chain combines TRBV27 with TRBJ1-4, with no clear D. The CDR3 has 16 residues. Germline CDR1 MNHEY, CDR2 SMNVEV (reference sequence). Trimming removed 5 bases at V and 8 bases at J, with 21 bases between. CDR3 region: CASSPRPGIGIEKLFF. CDR3 coding DNA: TGTGCCAGCAGTCCTAGACCAGGTATAGGGATAGAAAAACTGTTTTTT. Drawing the rest from reference TRBV27 and TRBJ1-4, the complete variable domain is EAQVTQNPRYLITVTGKKLTVTCSQNMNHEYMSWYRQDPGLGLRQIYYSMNVEVTDKGDVPEGYKVSRKEKRNFPLILESPSPNQTSLYFCASSPRPGIGIEKLFFGSGTQLSVL.

This chain connects TRBV5-6 to TRBJ2-6, with D unclear. Trimming cost V 4 bases and J 4 bases, with 9 bases left between them. From germline, CDR1 is SGHDT and CDR2 YYEEEE. This CDR3 region has 14 residues. As DNA, the CDR3 is TGTGCCAGCAGCGATAGATCCGGGGCCAACGTCCTGACTTTC. Encoded protein: CASSDRSGANVLTF.

V is TRBV18 and J is TRBJ2-2, with D uncertain. The V gene's germline CDR1 is KGHSH and CDR2 LQKENI. This CDR3 contains 16 residues. Between the trimmed V and J ends, which lost 3 bases and 4 bases, there was a span of 15 bases. CDR3 nucleotides: TGTGCCAGCTCACCCTTACAAACTTTTATCACCGGGGAGCTGTTTTTT. Translating gives CASSPLQTFITGELFF.

Only a few counts were recorded for this clone. This chain joins TRBV9 and TRBJ1-1; D gene ambiguous. V dropped 4 bases and J dropped 0 bases, with 4 bases sitting between them. This CDR3 spans 12 amino acids. In germline, CDR1 is SGDLS, CDR2 YYNGEE. The CDR3, as DNA: TGTGCCAGCAGCCCGGTGAACACTGAAGCTTTCTTT. The encoded protein is CASSPVNTEAFF.

J is TRBJ2-7 and V is TRBV30; 8 bases fit TRBD1. The CDR3 totals 14 residues. In germline, CDR1 is GTSNPN, CDR2 SVGIG (reference sequence). J was trimmed by 2 bases and V by 1 base; bases with no gene match: 4. The chain's CDR3 is CAWSGGQEAYEQYF. CDR3 bases: TGTGCCTGGAGTGGGGGACAGGAAGCCTACGAGCAGTACTTC.

The V gene is TRBV6-6, the J gene TRBJ1-2; D unclear. Germline CDR1 MNHNY, CDR2 SVGAGI (reference sequence). V was cut by 0 bases and J by 6 bases, with 11 bases left in between. The CDR3 consists of 14 residues. In DNA, the CDR3 is TGTGCCAGCAGTTACTCGAGTCGTGGGGATGGCTACACCTTC. Its translation is CASSYSSRGDGYTF.

This clone appeared a few times. The rearrangement links TRBV24-1 to TRBJ2-5, with 7 bases aligning to TRBD1. Germline V gene lookup returns CDR1 KGHDR and CDR2 SFDVKD. The junction had 6 bases not matched to a gene; V was cut back by 7 bases and J by 5 bases. This CDR3 is built from 13 residues. CDR3 amino acids: CATRRGPGETQYF. For the CDR3, the DNA is TGTGCCACCAGGAGGGGGCCGGGGGAGACCCAGTACTTC.

The CDR3 spells CAIKRGDRDNEKLFF. The CDR3 nucleotides are TGTGCCATTAAGAGGGGGGACAGGGATAATGAAAAACTGTTTTTT. V and J are TRBV10-3 and TRBJ1-4, with TRBD1 matching 9 bases. This CDR3 has 15 amino acids. With 9 bases clipped from V and 4 bases from J, the junction kept 9 bases outside the gene matches. Germline CDR1 ENHRY, CDR2 SYGVKD.

The chain is built from TRBV4-1 and TRBJ1-2; D not resolved. Trimming took off 1 base at V and 0 bases at J, with 9 bases between the two ends. This CDR3 spans 15 amino acids. Per the germline V gene, CDR1 is MGHRA and CDR2 is YSYEKL. This chain's CDR3 is CASSQGAASNYGYTF. As DNA, the CDR3 is TGCGCCAGCAGCCAAGGGGCTGCCTCTAACTATGGCTACACCTTC.

The chain uses TRBV2 and TRBJ1-2; possibly TRBD1 for D (5 bases). This CDR3 has 12 amino acids. Trimming removed 1 base from V and 8 bases from J, with 8 bases in between. Per germline, CDR1 SNHLY and CDR2 FYNNEI. CDR3 sequence reads: CASSEDQGGYTF. The CDR3, as DNA: TGTGCCAGCAGTGAAGACCAGGGAGGCTACACCTTC.

The J gene is TRBJ2-7, the V gene TRBV27; TRBD1 agrees at 9 bases. CDR1 and CDR2 from the germline V gene are MNHEY and SMNVEV (reference sequence). V lost 2 bases, J lost 6 bases, and 2 bases stayed unmatched. CDR3 size: 13 residues. This chain's CDR3 is CASSLRTGVEQYF. CDR3 nucleotide sequence: TGTGCCAGCAGTTTACGGACAGGGGTCGAGCAGTACTTC.

The chain combines TRBV9 with TRBJ1-4, with TRBD1 identical over 7 bases. Looked up from germline, CDR1 is SGDLS and CDR2 is YYNGEE. This CDR3 is 17 amino acids long. Trimming at V came to 0 bases and at J to 4 bases, leaving 9 bases not matched to a gene. CDR3: CASSVGAKGAINEKLFF. CDR3 in DNA: TGTGCCAGCAGCGTAGGCGCCAAGGGGGCGATTAATGAAAAACTGTTTTTT.

The chain recombines TRBV28 with TRBJ1-1; D is unresolved. Germline CDR1 and CDR2: MDHEN and SYDVKM. The CDR3 runs 18 residues. Trimming pared 5 bases from V and 1 base from J, leaving 23 bases between. CDR3 in DNA: TGTGCCAGCAGTCTAAGTCGATGGGCAGGAGACCGGAACACTGAAGCTTTCTTT. It encodes CASSLSRWAGDRNTEAFF.

V and J are TRBV6-5 and TRBJ2-2, with D possibly being TRBD1 (6 bases). The CDR3 is made up of 15 amino acids. V shed 7 bases and J shed 7 bases, with 19 bases lying between them. CDR1 MNHEY and CDR2 SVGAGI come from the germline V gene. DNA for the CDR3: TGTGCCAGCACTCCCCGGACAGCGCCCAGCGGGGAGCTGTTTTTT. As protein: CASTPRTAPSGELFF.

The count of this clone is one. The rearrangement uses TRBV27 and TRBJ1-2, with 9 bases identical to TRBD1. The CDR3 extends over 13 amino acids. Per the germline V gene, CDR1 is MNHEY and CDR2 is SMNVEV (reference sequence). The trim removed 6 bases at V and 7 bases at J, leaving 6 bases unmatched. The DNA for the CDR3 is TGTGCCAGCAGCATAAGGACAGGGGTTGGCTACACCTTC. This gives the protein CASSIRTGVGYTF.

This clone was observed a single time. V gene TRBV6-5 combines with J gene TRBJ1-2, with D uncertain. This CDR3 contains 13 residues. V lost 4 bases and J 1 base, leaving 7 bases between the germline ends. Looked up from germline, CDR1 is MNHEY and CDR2 is SVGAGI. As DNA, the CDR3 is TGTGCCAGCAGTTCTGACGGTAACTATGGCTACACCTTC. It encodes CASSSDGNYGYTF.

The CDR3 region is CASGTQGFAGETQYF. The CDR3 nucleotides read TGTGCCAGCGGGACCCAGGGTTTTGCTGGAGAGACCCAGTACTTC. This chain uses TRBV5-4 with TRBJ2-5; D possibly matches TRBD1 or TRBD2 (5 bases each). V lost 7 bases and J lost 4, with 20 bases in between. The CDR3 has 15 residues. Germline CDR1 SGHNT, CDR2 YYREEE (reference sequence).

This chain joins TRBV6-6 and TRBJ2-1; D ambiguous. V was clipped by 5 bases and J by 7 bases, with 6 bases between them. This CDR3 has 11 residues. The germline V gene encodes CDR1 MNHNY and CDR2 SVGAGI (reference sequence). CDR3 in amino acids: CASSQGNEQFF. The CDR3 region has the DNA TGTGCCAGCAGTCAAGGAAATGAGCAGTTCTTC.

This chain links TRBV19 with TRBJ1-2, with 8 nucleotides matching TRBD1. This CDR3 is 18 amino acids long. Trimming cost V 6 bases and J 2 bases; bases outside gene matches: 17. Germline values: CDR1 LNHDA, CDR2 SQIVND (reference sequence). The CDR3 loop is CASSHRGEVWGSNYGYTF. Here the CDR3 DNA reads TGTGCCAGTAGCCACAGGGGGGAAGTTTGGGGATCAAACTATGGCTACACCTTC.

A single count supports this clone. The CDR3 spells CASSNLGAGESPLHF. CDR3 sequence (DNA): TGTGCCAGCAGTAATCTCGGGGCAGGGGAATCACCCCTCCACTTT. This chain connects TRBV27 to TRBJ1-6; D is perhaps TRBD1 (6 bases). V lost 5 bases and J lost 10, with 18 bases in between. Per germline, CDR1 MNHEY and CDR2 SMNVEV (reference sequence). The CDR3 is 15 amino acids.

Here the CDR3 reads CASSHRGAYNEQFF. As DNA, the CDR3 is TGTGCCAGCAGCCACAGGGGCGCGTACAATGAGCAGTTCTTC. The J gene is TRBJ2-1, the V gene TRBV14; a possible D gene is TRBD1 (6 bases). CDR1 and CDR2 (germline): SGHDN, FVKESK. The CDR3 extends over 14 amino acids. V was clipped by 3 bases and J by 4 bases, with 10 bases between them.

V usage is TRBV7-8 and J usage is TRBJ1-1; D remains ambiguous. Trimming pared 1 base from V and 1 base from J, leaving 7 bases between. Looked up from germline, CDR1 is SGHVS and CDR2 is FQNEAQ. The CDR3 is 14 amino acids. CDR3 DNA: TGTGCCAGCAGCTTAGTGCCCGGGAACACTGAAGCTTTCTTT. It is translated as CASSLVPGNTEAFF.